These 15 T cell receptor beta chains share one sample of origin, sequenced in a study of T cell repertoires in cytomegalovirus infection. These receptors lack a known antigen. Each CDR3 protein is one row after TCRdb ran MiXCR on the reads. The table has 680,000 or so distinct CDR3 sequences, around a third seen once. Material: cultured PBMCs, obtained from culture after CMV antigen stimulation. Receptors were obtained from a human donor in good health (CMV status not recorded). Some clones in this sample may be carry-over from other donors' samples.

The gene calls are TRBV6-6 and TRBJ1-4; possibly TRBD1 for D (5 bases). There are 15 residues in the CDR3. V was shortened by 8 bases and J by 3 bases, with 16 bases between the two germline ends. Germline lookup yields CDR1 MNHNY and CDR2 SVGAGI (reference sequence). CDR3 nucleotide sequence: TGTGCCAGCTGGTCCCGCGGGGGAGCTAATGAAAAACTGTTTTTT. Translated, it gives CASWSRGGANEKLFF.

There are a few counts of this clonotype. The genes are TRBV6-2 or TRBV6-3 and TRBJ2-5; 15 bases match TRBD2. Germline loops: CDR1 MNHEY, CDR2 SVGEGT. CDR3 length equals 16 residues. The V segment lost 5 bases and the J segment 1 base; nucleotides outside the gene matches: 2. The CDR3 DNA is TGTGCCAGCAGTCGGACTAGCGGGAGGGCCCAAGAGACCCAGTACTTC. Translated: CASSRTSGRAQETQYF.

The chain combines TRBV6-6 with TRBJ2-1, with D perhaps matching TRBD2 (5 bases). V shed 2 bases and J shed 2 bases, with 13 bases lying between them. Germline V CDR1 and CDR2: MNHNY, SVGAGI (reference sequence). CDR3 length equals 16 residues. CDR3 amino acids: CASSYVRDLTYNEQFF. In DNA form, the CDR3 reads TGTGCCAGCAGTTACGTGAGGGATCTTACCTACAATGAGCAGTTCTTC.

This clonotype occurred a few times. This chain uses TRBV9 with TRBJ2-7; D not resolved. Germline V gives CDR1 SGDLS, CDR2 YYNGEE. The CDR3 spans 15 residues. V lost 0 bases and J lost 2, with 12 bases in between. The CDR3 DNA reads as TGTGCCAGCAGCGTAGCGGGTCAGCCCACCTACGAGCAGTACTTC. Encoded protein: CASSVAGQPTYEQYF. Combining the CDR3 with reference TRBV9 and TRBJ2-7 gives the whole variable domain DSGVTQTPKHLITATGQRVTLRCSPRSGDLSVYWYQQSLDQGLQFLIQYYNGEERAKGNILERFSAQQFPDLHSELNLSSLELGDSALYFCASSVAGQPTYEQYFGPGTRLTVT.

This clonotype showed up just a few times. The CDR3 DNA reads as TGTGCCAGCAGTTGGTTGGCTAGCGGGAGGTTTCTGTACTTC. This gives the protein CASSWLASGRFLYF. This chain joins TRBV27 and TRBJ2-7; 11 positions match TRBD2. Germline CDR1 MNHEY, CDR2 SMNVEV (reference sequence). The length of the CDR3 is 14 residues. V shed 4 bases, J shed 12 bases, and the junction held 11 bases outside the gene matches.

This clonotype was seen a handful of times. The V call is TRBV29-1, the J call TRBJ1-2, with D unclear. Per germline, CDR1 SQVTM and CDR2 ANQGSEA. The V end was cut by 2 bases, the J end by 8 bases, with 9 bases between. This CDR3 is built from 11 residues. CDR3 sequence reads: CSVEILGGYTF. The CDR3 region has the DNA TGCAGCGTTGAAATTCTAGGGGGCTACACCTTC.

This clonotype was detected only a few times. This sequence joins TRBV4-1 and TRBJ1-1; D remains ambiguous. Trimming pared 4 bases from V and 1 base from J, leaving 10 bases between. This CDR3 spans 14 amino acids. The germline CDR1 and CDR2 sequences are MGHRA and YSYEKL. The CDR3 nucleotides read TGCGCCAGCAGCCGCCTGCGAGGGAACACTGAAGCTTTCTTT. Residues: CASSRLRGNTEAFF.

This clonotype appeared many times. V usage is TRBV7-8 and J usage is TRBJ1-2; D gene uncertain. V was pared by 6 bases and J by 3 bases, with 14 bases between. The CDR3 totals 14 residues. Germline-derived CDR1 and CDR2 are SGHVS and FQNEAQ. This CDR3 is CASSFAGQDYGYTF. The CDR3 nucleotides read TGTGCCAGCAGTTTCGCTGGGCAGGACTATGGCTACACCTTC.

For the CDR3, the DNA is TGTGCCAGCAGACAGCTCAGGGGGCATGGAGATACGCAGTATTTT. It is translated as CASRQLRGHGDTQYF. The rearrangement uses TRBV7-8 and TRBJ2-3, with 8 bases fitting TRBD1. The ends lost 6 bases at V and 5 bases at J; junction bases unmatched: 10. The CDR3 has 15 amino acids. CDR1 is SGHVS and CDR2 is FQNEAQ in the germline V gene.

This clonotype was detected many times. The chain is built from TRBV7-2 and TRBJ2-1; 7 bases align to TRBD2. V shed 2 bases and J 1 base; nucleotides not matched to a gene: 5. Germline lookup yields CDR1 SGHTA and CDR2 FQGNSA. This CDR3 is built from 16 residues. Here the CDR3 DNA reads TGTGCCAGCAGCTTATCGGGGGGTCATTCCTACAATGAGCAGTTCTTC. Translated, it gives CASSLSGGHSYNEQFF.

The V and J genes are TRBV6-6 and TRBJ2-5, with TRBD1 matching 9 bases. The V gene end was trimmed by 2 bases and the J gene end by 7 bases; junction bases not matched to a gene: 5. The CDR3 runs 14 residues. Germline V CDR1 and CDR2: MNHNY, SVGAGI (reference sequence). DNA for the CDR3: TGTGCCAGCAGTTACGGGGGACAGGGTGGGACCCAGTACTTC. Translating it yields CASSYGGQGGTQYF.

This clonotype was observed a few times. This rearrangement joins TRBV7-4 to TRBJ1-3, with unresolved D. Trimming took off 4 bases at V and 0 bases at J, with 13 bases between the two ends. Germline CDR1 SGHVT, CDR2 SQSDAQ. The CDR3 has 16 residues. CDR3 amino acids: CASSSPLTSSGNTIYF. In nucleotides, the CDR3 is TGTGCCAGCAGCTCCCCACTAACGAGCTCTGGAAACACCATATATTTT.

This rearrangement joins TRBV5-6 to TRBJ2-5; 9 bases align to TRBD1. The germline V gene has CDR1 SGHDT and CDR2 YYEEEE. The V gene end was trimmed by 0 bases and the J gene end by 4 bases; junction bases not matched to a gene: 10. The CDR3 spans 17 residues. The CDR3 DNA reads as TGTGCCAGCAGCTTGGGGGCCGGGACAGGGTTCGGAGAGACCCAGTACTTC. Translation: CASSLGAGTGFGETQYF.

Only one count was recorded for this clonotype. The chain couples TRBV20-1 to TRBJ2-1, with 7 bases fitting TRBD2. Germline values: CDR1 DFQATT, CDR2 SNEGSKA (reference sequence). Trimming cost V 6 bases and J 4 bases; bases outside gene matches: 9. The CDR3 extends over 14 amino acids. This chain's CDR3 is CSAKPGLSYNEQFF. In DNA form, the CDR3 reads TGCAGTGCAAAGCCGGGACTATCATACAATGAGCAGTTCTTC.

The table lists this clonotype with a few counts. The gene calls are TRBV7-6 and TRBJ2-7; D is unresolved. V was cut by 1 base and J by 6 bases, with 7 bases left in between. The CDR3 runs to 12 residues. From germline, CDR1 is SGHVS and CDR2 FNYEAQ. The CDR3: CASSLGGREQYF. CDR3 DNA sequence: TGTGCCAGCAGCTTAGGAGGTCGCGAGCAGTACTTC.